This note documents a single T cell receptor beta chain sequence. This clone's antigen is unknown. Within one base of it there is no much larger clone, and no base qualities were kept. The sample is drawn from a study of cytomegalovirus exposure and HLA in healthy donors (dated 2017 in TCRdb). Regarding the research as a whole: An earlier analysis of approximately 640 of the donors reported approximately 300 Gb of sequence data and 117 million unique TCR beta sequences from about 200 million T cells. Roughly 300 gigabases of sequencing data and approximately 85 million unique TCR sequences were included in an early release covering around 650 HLA-typed donors. Among the roughly 410 genotyped donors, approximately 82% belonged to the genetic ancestry cluster associated with self-reported Caucasian donors. The study aimed to test whether signatures of past pathogen exposure could be identified by cataloging public T cell receptors. The study profiled the T cell repertoires of more than 500 subjects by immunosequencing and related them to cytomegalovirus serostatus. A separate validation cohort of 90 to 150 different subjects was used in addition to the roughly 670-subject first cohort. High-throughput TCR immunosequencing, statistical association of individual TCRs with disease status, and machine learning were combined to predict cytomegalovirus infection status. A later analysis re-examined previously published TCR beta repertoires from over 500 donors and added high-resolution HLA genotyping to investigate patterns of TCR occurrence. The later analysis used no new phenotypic data to find candidate immune exposures, relying instead on TCR beta sequences and their occurrence across donors. To decide whether each TCR beta V gene segment behaved as functional or pseudogenic, an earlier analysis of some 600 of the donors relied on high-throughput TCR beta sequencing. Donor age, sex, ethnicity and CMV serostatus were compiled together with the repertoire data. A later genetic analysis took genome-wide SNP genotypes for about 55% of the 666 donors and used that subset as a discovery cohort. Every discovery cohort repertoire had been produced on one sequencing platform. HLA typing included class I and class II loci at four-digit resolution. Typing coverage varied by locus: roughly 629-640 donors for A, B, C, DRB1 and DQB1; more than 500 for DQA1; approximately 610 for DPA1; around 450 for DPB1. Because of strong linkage in the cohort, roughly five DR-DQ haplotypes were treated as single units for association and clustering. Across about 380 genotyped donors of the cohort, an average of approximately 240,000 unique TCR beta nucleotide sequences per donor were sequenced, and 15% to 20% of those sequences were non-productive.

On the study overall, not on this receptor specifically: According to a later analysis, TCR association rates differed among HLA loci, with DRB1 alleles showing the most associated TCRs and HLA-C alleles showing the fewest. A further reported finding was that TCR beta sequences accurately predicted the HLA-A and HLA-B alleles for most subjects in the first cohort. In a later analysis, HLA-associated TCR beta chains showed more clonal expansion and lower generation probabilities than non-associated chains that were equally common. Because the 87-base-pair reads could not distinguish some IMGT-functional V segments, including TRBV6-2 and TRBV6-3, those segments were excluded. Compared with the approximately 710-donor mean, donors in an Asian-associated ancestry cluster had fewer N-insertions in productive TCRs, according to a later genetic analysis. The classifier was reported to diagnose cytomegalovirus status with high specificity and sensitivity in both the original cohort and the validation cohort. Because some donors lacked HLA typing at each locus, the association tests relied only on the typed subset. In an earlier analysis of fewer than 750 of the donors, most TCR beta V segments were observed in productive rearrangements about 90% or about 30% of the time, broadly matching IMGT annotations. In a later analysis, most CMV-associated TCR beta chains were found to appear HLA-restricted, with HLA associations seemingly driven largely by CMV exposure. The authors suggested that the approach could potentially be generalized to other disease states and immunological phenotypes. The presence/absence analyses assumed that sequencing depth was roughly uniform across donors, and that assumption may not be true. A later analysis associated around 16,000 TCR beta sequences with specific HLA alleles at a false discovery rate of 0.05. For the cohort, immune exposure information was limited to CMV serostatus. A cluster of highly shared sequence variants was judged likely to represent a technical artifact of the sequencing pipeline. A few of the identified cytomegalovirus-associated TCR beta chains were confirmed in vitro to be specific for cytomegalovirus antigens. Seventeen rarely observed V segments, including chromosome 9 orphons, were excluded from the earlier analysis of about 500 of the donors because counts were too low. Correlated functional status among segregating V segments might reflect linkage disequilibrium, but an unknown experimental factor could not be ruled out. In a later genetic analysis, a missense DCLRE1C variant was associated with V-gene and J-gene trimming of TCR beta chains, and the association was replicated in an independent cohort. When HLA alleles, especially DR and DQ, strongly co-occurred, TCR associations were difficult to assign to individual alleles. The cohort was sequenced for TCR beta chains only, and without alpha or paired-chain data the features that could be detected were limited. In a later analysis, several top co-occurrence clusters were reported to appear linked to parvovirus B19, influenza, CMV and Epstein-Barr virus. In the study, approximately 160 TCR beta chains were listed as associated with cytomegalovirus. Most TCR sequences were seen in very few donors, while some public TCRs were found in many individuals.

CDR1 and CDR2, looked up from the germline V gene (reference sequence), are SEHNR and FQNEAQ. V is reduced by 3 bases and J by 7 bases, leaving a spacing of 9 bases between them. The CDR3 sequence holds 13 residues, the cysteine and phenylalanine included. Just CDR3 DNA is preserved here, 39 bases in frame from base 1. The cohort was made up of several hundred healthy bone marrow donors. At the time of sampling, every cohort member was nominally healthy, though immune exposures that went unrecorded were likely present. The donor was CMV seronegative and was included in the group of approximately 350 seronegative cohort members. A peripheral blood sample was collected from each donor, and TCR beta sequencing was performed on peripheral blood mononuclear cells. Genomic DNA extraction from the blood cell samples was performed with the Qiagen DNeasy Blood Extraction Kit. Library preparation employed the immunoSEQ multiplex PCR assay. For the multiplex PCR, a mixture combining 60 forward primers for TCR Vbeta segments and 13 reverse primers for TCR Jbeta segments was used. Amplification of the CDR3 region of rearranged TCR beta genes was performed with a multiplex PCR assay on genomic DNA. The Illumina HiSeq System was used to sequence the amplified TCR beta libraries as 87-base-pair reads. The paper's processing steps were these. In a later analysis, tens of millions of unique TCR beta chains were counted across the approximately 620 repertoires, and roughly 10 million of these chains were shared by at least two donors. Raw reads were error-corrected and collapsed into unique sequences with a nearest-neighbor algorithm that merged closely related sequences to remove PCR and sequencing errors. CDR3 sequences were aligned to IMGT reference sequences to assign V, D and J gene segments. For a sequence to be retained, at least a six-nucleotide match to both a V gene segment and a J gene segment was required. Rearrangements were classified as productive when the CDR3 lacked stop codons and remained in frame with V and J, and all other rearrangements were classified as non-productive. Following IMGT convention, CDR3 was defined as the stretch from the second conserved V-encoded cysteine to the conserved J-encoded phenylalanine. Sequences without an unambiguous match to a single V gene segment were excluded from the earlier analysis of 587 of the donors. An earlier analysis of several hundred of the donors called V segments functional above 56.7% productive rearrangements and segregating when the between-donor standard deviation exceeded 5%. A statistical classification framework was built for diagnosing cytomegalovirus status from the catalog of TCR beta chain sequences. In a later analysis, V and J genes were assigned by comparing TCR nucleotide sequences against IMGT/GENE-DB human TR gene sequences. In a later analysis, CDR3 sequences and most-parsimonious VDJ recombination scenarios were assigned using the TCRdist pipeline. A later analysis defined each TCR beta chain by its CDR3 amino acid sequence plus V-gene family, and excluded reads lacking a unique V-gene family. A later analysis removed 500 to 600 highly shared, low-generation-probability nucleotide sequences to deal with suspected cross-contamination and a sequencing artifact. For each public chain, a later analysis derived a clonal expansion index from normalized ranks of inferred template counts within each repertoire. Generation probabilities in a later analysis came from a VDJ recombination model fitted to out-of-frame rearrangements, and those results were checked against IGoR. In a later analysis, hypergeometric tests were used to score TCR-TCR, TCR-HLA and TCR-CMV co-occurrence, with a repertoire-size bias correction applied to TCR pairs. To estimate false discovery rates, a later analysis permuted the HLA or CMV assignments 20 times. In a later analysis, co-occurring TCRs were grouped with DBSCAN, and TCRdist sequence similarity was added when clustering was performed within HLA-allele-positive subsets. For co-occurrence clustering, repertoires with fewer than 30,000 or more than 120,000 public chains were excluded, along with a handful of repertoires with anomalous nucleotide sharing. The source is immuneACCESS, and TCRdb retained only in-frame sequences with V and J called. Part of the clones is not carried over; for the studies checked, unresolved V genes explain less than half of this, and the remainder is unexplained. That table gives V, J and clone size, and the DNA gave D and trimming. The sample table records fewer than 200,000 clones; 82% of these occur just once. Of the sample, about 1.5% is held by the ten largest clones.

The chain employs TRBV7-9 and TRBJ2-2; the D gene is perhaps TRBD2, from 5 matching bases. The receptor was isolated from a male donor in good health and CMV-seronegative. The sample was PBMCs. The DNA sequence follows: TGTGCCAGCAGCTTTACGGGGATCGGGGAGCTGTTTTTT. The translation is CASSFTGIGELFF.